What follows are 30 T cell receptor beta chains derived from one specimen sequenced in a study of T cell responses to AZD1222 COVID-19 vaccine. Only in-frame clones appear in the TCRdb table, and some are missing; sequencing was by immunoSEQ multiplex PCR. The sample has more than 100,000 clones; roughly 90% are singletons. Material: peripheral blood, obtained 28 days after the second AZD1222 dose. All receptors derive from an adult who received the AZD1222 COVID-19 vaccine.

The V call is TRBV18, the J call TRBJ2-7, with unresolved D. Germline loops: CDR1 KGHSH, CDR2 LQKENI. CDR3 length: 14 residues. Trimming removed 3 bases from V and 6 bases from J, with 15 bases in between. The CDR3 nucleotides are TGTGCCAGCTCACCGAGGTCAACCGAAGGCGAGCAGTACTTC. Translated: CASSPRSTEGEQYF.

The V and J genes are TRBV19 and TRBJ1-5, with D possibly TRBD1 on 6 matching bases. The CDR3 extends over 15 amino acids. Germline assignment: CDR1 LNHDA and CDR2 SQIVND (reference sequence). The ends were cut back, 3 bases at V and 0 bases at J, with 9 bases in the middle. The CDR3 region has the DNA TGTGCCAGTAGTATGGACAGAGATAGCAATCAGCCCCAGCATTTT. This sequence encodes CASSMDRDSNQPQHF. Using reference TRBV19 and TRBJ1-5 for the parts outside the CDR3, the full variable domain is DGGITQSPKYLFRKEGQNVTLSCEQNLNHDAMYWYRQDPGQGLRLIYYSQIVNDFQKGDIAEGYSVSREKKESFPLTVTSAQKNPTAFYLCASSMDRDSNQPQHFGDGTRLSIL.

This clone has just one count. The CDR3 sequence: CASSLNGYISTVSGNTIYF. In nucleotides, the CDR3 is TGTGCCAGTAGTCTTAACGGATATATCTCGACAGTCTCTGGAAACACCATATATTTT. The chain carries TRBV19 and TRBJ1-3; D possibly corresponds to TRBD1 (5 bases). Germline V gene data show CDR1 as LNHDA and CDR2 as SQIVND (reference sequence). Trimming removed 5 bases from V and 0 bases from J, with 23 bases in between. The CDR3 is 19 amino acids.

The chain uses TRBV5-1 and TRBJ1-2; the D is unclear. The CDR3 has 15 amino acids. Germline V gene sequence: CDR1 SGHRS, CDR2 YFSETQ. V was trimmed by 5 bases and J by 4 bases, leaving 18 bases between them. CDR3 in amino acids: CASRGEANLGYGYTF. As DNA, the CDR3 is TGCGCCAGCAGGGGTGAGGCAAACTTGGGCTATGGCTACACCTTC. Variable domain in full (rest from reference TRBV5-1 and TRBJ1-2): KAGVTQTPRYLIKTRGQQVTLSCSPISGHRSVSWYQQTPGQGLQFLFEYFSETQRNKGNFPGRFSGRQFSNSRSEMNVSTLELGDSALYLCASRGEANLGYGYTFGSGTRLTVV.

The CDR3, as DNA: TGTGCCAGCAACAGCGGGGGGGCTGGGTACGAGCAGTACTTC. This gives the protein CASNSGGAGYEQYF. The chain uses TRBV2 and TRBJ2-7, with 10 bases matching TRBD2. V was pared by 7 bases and J by 4 bases, with 7 bases of the junction left unmatched. This CDR3 spans 14 amino acids. Germline V CDR1 and CDR2: SNHLY, FYNNEI.

This clone was seen a single time. This chain uses TRBV11-1 with TRBJ2-5; tentatively, D is TRBD2 (5 bases). Germline V gene sequence: CDR1 SGHAT, CDR2 FQDESV (reference sequence). The CDR3 contains 15 residues. V lost 2 bases and J 5 bases, leaving 15 bases between the germline ends. Here the CDR3 DNA reads TGTGCCAGCAGCTTAAGACTCGCGGAGGCGGAGACCCAGTACTTC. This gives the protein CASSLRLAEAETQYF.

The V and J genes are TRBV6-5 and TRBJ1-5; no firm D call. The CDR3 is 15 amino acids. The V and J ends lost 0 bases and 0 bases respectively, with 6 bases between them. The germline V gene has CDR1 MNHEY and CDR2 SVGAGI. The DNA of the CDR3 is TGTGCCAGCAGTTACTCGGCCCATAGCAATCAGCCCCAGCATTTT. It encodes CASSYSAHSNQPQHF.

The chain combines TRBV28 with TRBJ2-5; 8 nucleotides align to TRBD1. V lost 2 bases to trimming and J lost 6 bases; unmatched junction nucleotides: 5. The CDR3 totals 14 residues. Germline V CDR1 and CDR2: MDHEN, SYDVKM. CDR3 bases: TGTGCCAGCAGTTTACCAGGGGGCCTCAAGACCCAGTACTTC. This encodes CASSLPGGLKTQYF.

The CDR3: CASSLGGGWGQPQHF. The DNA for the CDR3 is TGTGCCAGCAGTTTAGGAGGGGGCTGGGGGCAGCCCCAGCATTTT. This chain joins TRBV28 and TRBJ1-5; 7 bases match TRBD1. Germline values: CDR1 MDHEN, CDR2 SYDVKM. Trimming took 2 bases from V and 7 from J; bases not matched to a gene: 8. CDR3 length: 15 residues.

The count of this clone is one. This sequence joins TRBV4-2 and TRBJ1-2; D may be TRBD1 (5 bases). Between the trimmed V and J ends, which lost 1 base and 5 bases, there was a span of 17 bases. The CDR3 is made up of 16 amino acids. Germline-derived CDR1 and CDR2 are LGHNA and YNFKEQ. The CDR3: CASSQVPQAPAYGYTF. In nucleotides, the CDR3 is TGTGCCAGCAGCCAAGTCCCACAGGCCCCAGCATATGGCTACACCTTC.

The chain couples TRBV11-2 to TRBJ2-4; 10 bases line up with TRBD1. This CDR3 is 16 amino acids long. The germline V gene has CDR1 SGHAT and CDR2 FQNNGV. Germline trimming cut 5 bases from V and 3 bases from J; bases unmatched to any gene: 7. The DNA for the CDR3 is TGTGCCAGCAGCGGACAGGGGGTTTATGTCAAAAACATTCAGTACTTC. It encodes CASSGQGVYVKNIQYF.

The chain carries TRBV5-1 and TRBJ2-5; 8 bases fit TRBD1. J gave up 2 bases and V 4 bases, and 7 bases lay outside the gene matches. The germline CDR1 and CDR2 sequences are SGHRS and YFSETQ. CDR3 length equals 15 residues. The CDR3 reads CASSPEDRGQETQYF. The CDR3 DNA follows: TGCGCCAGCAGCCCAGAAGACAGGGGACAAGAGACCCAGTACTTC.

The genes are TRBV15 and TRBJ2-6; D possibly uses TRBD1 or TRBD2 (5 bases each). With 2 bases removed from V and 0 bases from J, the gap between germline ends came to 14 bases. This CDR3 has 18 amino acids. The germline V gene encodes CDR1 LNHNV and CDR2 YYDKDF (reference sequence). This CDR3 reads CATSRNPPGSSGANVLTF. The DNA of the CDR3 is TGTGCCACCAGCAGAAATCCGCCAGGGAGCTCTGGGGCCAACGTCCTGACTTTC.

This rearrangement joins TRBV6-5 to TRBJ1-1; 7 bases align to TRBD1. Germline V gives CDR1 MNHEY, CDR2 SVGAGI. V was clipped by 5 bases and J by 3 bases; unmatched bases: 9. The CDR3 length is 15 residues. For the CDR3, the DNA is TGTGCCAGCAGTCACGGGACAGACCATTACACTGAAGCTTTCTTT. Protein product: CASSHGTDHYTEAFF.

The chain recombines TRBV12-3 or TRBV12-4 with TRBJ1-1, with D uncertain. This CDR3 is 12 amino acids long. Deletions cut 6 bases from V and 0 bases from J, with 5 bases between. The CDR3 protein is CASRFLNTEAFF. In DNA, the CDR3 is TGTGCCAGCAGATTTCTGAACACTGAAGCTTTCTTT.

Regarding this clone: Other DNA sequences of this sample code for an identical CDR3. The rearrangement uses TRBV7-9 and TRBJ1-3, with a tentative D call TRBD1 (6 bases). The ends were cut back, 0 bases at V and 2 bases at J, with 8 bases in the middle. Per the germline V gene, CDR1 is SEHNR and CDR2 is FQNEAQ (reference sequence). The CDR3 has 15 amino acids. The CDR3 protein is CASSLAGTPGNTIYF. As DNA, the CDR3 is TGTGCCAGCAGCTTAGCTGGGACACCTGGAAACACCATATATTTT. The full variable domain, in which reference TRBV7-9 and TRBJ1-3 provide the parts outside the CDR3, is DTGVSQNPRHKITKRGQNVTFRCDPISEHNRLYWYRQTLGQGPEFLTYFQNEAQLEKSRLLSDRFSAERPKGSFSTLEIQRTEQGDSAMYLCASSLAGTPGNTIYFGEGSWLTVV.

The genes are TRBV9 and TRBJ1-5, with D possibly TRBD1 on 6 matching bases. V was clipped by 3 bases and J by 2 bases, with 9 bases between them. CDR3 length equals 14 residues. Germline assignment: CDR1 SGDLS and CDR2 YYNGEE. This CDR3 is CASSAQGGNQPQHF. The CDR3, as DNA: TGTGCCAGCAGCGCACAGGGAGGCAATCAGCCCCAGCATTTT.

J is TRBJ1-1 and V is TRBV6-5; no definite D call. Germline assignment: CDR1 MNHEY and CDR2 SVGAGI. Between the trimmed V and J ends, which lost 8 bases and 0 bases, there was a span of 10 bases. The CDR3 is 13 amino acids. CDR3 amino acids: CASLPYMNTEAFF. In DNA form, the CDR3 reads TGTGCCAGCCTTCCCTACATGAACACTGAAGCTTTCTTT.

The V gene is TRBV29-1, the J gene TRBJ1-2; 9 nucleotides agree with TRBD1. CDR3 length: 14 amino acids. In germline, CDR1 is SQVTM, CDR2 ANQGSEA. J gave up 8 bases and V 3 bases, and 10 bases lay outside the gene matches. CDR3 loop: CSVDTGGISRGYTF. CDR3 nucleotides: TGCAGCGTTGACACAGGGGGCATCTCGAGGGGCTACACCTTC.

The CDR3 DNA follows: TGTGCCATCAGTGAGGACAGCTCGACCACTGAAGCTTTCTTT. This gives the protein CAISEDSSTTEAFF. The chain recombines TRBV10-3 with TRBJ1-1; TRBD1 might be the D (5 bases). The CDR3 runs 14 residues. V lost 2 bases and J 4 bases, leaving 11 bases between the germline ends. CDR1 and CDR2 from the germline V gene are ENHRY and SYGVKD.

The chain has TRBV10-2 and TRBJ2-7, with D possibly called TRBD1 or TRBD2 (5 bases each). The germline CDR1 and CDR2 sequences are WSHSY and SAAADI. V lost 10 bases to trimming and J lost 4 bases, with 17 bases between them. The length of the CDR3 is 13 residues. The CDR3 reads CATRDPWFYEQYF. The CDR3 nucleotides are TGCGCCACCCGGGACCCCTGGTTTTACGAGCAGTACTTC.

This rearrangement joins TRBV5-8 to TRBJ1-1; D is unresolved. CDR1 is SGHTS, CDR2 YDEGEE, per germline. CDR3 size: 13 residues. V gave up 0 bases and J gave up 3 bases, with 6 bases separating them. For the CDR3, the DNA is TGTGCCAGCAGCTTGGTGTCAGACACTGAAGCTTTCTTT. This gives the protein CASSLVSDTEAFF. The full variable domain, completed using reference TRBV5-8 and TRBJ1-1, is EAGVTQSPTHLIKTRGQQATLRCSPISGHTSVYWYQQALGLGLQFLLWYDEGEERNRGNFPPRFSGRQFPNYSSELNVNALELEDSALYLCASSLVSDTEAFFGQGTRLTVV.

In its sample, this clone was seen a few times. This rearrangement joins TRBV6-5 to TRBJ2-7; D could derive from TRBD1 or TRBD2 (5 bases each). This CDR3 contains 12 residues. Germline values: CDR1 MNHEY, CDR2 SVGAGI. The germline V and J ends were trimmed by 0 bases and 12 bases, with 12 bases remaining between them. The CDR3 spells CASSYSGRVWYF. In DNA form, the CDR3 reads TGTGCCAGCAGTTACTCGGGACGAGTTTGGTACTTC.

The J gene is TRBJ1-1, the V gene TRBV7-3, with TRBD1 as a possible D gene (6 bases). V lost 1 base to trimming and J lost 2 bases, with 8 bases between them. Per germline, CDR1 SGHTA and CDR2 FQGTGA. There are 14 residues in the CDR3. The CDR3 here is CASSLNRVNTEAFF. The CDR3 DNA sequence: TGTGCCAGCAGCTTAAACAGGGTAAACACTGAAGCTTTCTTT.

This chain uses TRBV11-2 with TRBJ2-2; a possible D gene is TRBD2 (7 bases). From germline, CDR1 is SGHAT and CDR2 FQNNGV. CDR3 length equals 17 residues. V was pared by 8 bases and J by 7 bases, with 26 bases between. The CDR3 is CASRPLLRGARNGELFF. The CDR3 DNA is TGTGCCAGCCGCCCACTGCTTCGGGGGGCGCGGAACGGGGAGCTGTTTTTT.

This clone appeared once. The gene calls are TRBV28 and TRBJ2-3; TRBD2 matches 10 bases. The germline CDR1 and CDR2 sequences are MDHEN and SYDVKM. The CDR3 runs 17 residues. V shed 3 bases and J 3 bases; nucleotides not matched to a gene: 9. The CDR3 DNA sequence: TGTGCCAGCAGTTTGGATTCGGCTAGCGGGGGAACAGATACGCAGTATTTT. Its translation: CASSLDSASGGTDTQYF.

CDR3 loop: CASRERRGRDYGYTF. The CDR3 region has the DNA TGTGCCAGCAGGGAGCGCAGGGGGCGCGACTATGGCTACACCTTC. V and J are TRBV27 and TRBJ1-2, with 8 bases that match TRBD1. The CDR3 extends over 15 amino acids. J lost 3 bases, V lost 6 bases, and 9 bases had no gene match. Germline V gene lookup returns CDR1 MNHEY and CDR2 SMNVEV (reference sequence).

The gene calls are TRBV27 and TRBJ1-4; D remains ambiguous. CDR3 size: 16 residues. V lost 5 bases and J lost 7, with 20 bases in between. Germline V lookup: CDR1 MNHEY, CDR2 SMNVEV (reference sequence). CDR3 sequence (DNA): TGTGCCAGCAGTCCCTACAATCCGGCCGAGGCTGAAAAACTGTTTTTT. Protein: CASSPYNPAEAEKLFF.

This chain connects TRBV7-2 to TRBJ1-4, with no clear D. The CDR3 runs to 15 residues. Germline loops: CDR1 SGHTA, CDR2 FQGNSA. Trimming shortened V by 1 base and J by 4 bases, and 10 bases separated the two germline ends. This CDR3 reads CASSLGRPLNEKLFF. The DNA for the CDR3 is TGTGCCAGCAGCTTAGGGAGACCCCTTAATGAAAAACTGTTTTTT.

The chain recombines TRBV10-3 with TRBJ1-2; 8 bases fit TRBD1. Germline CDR1 is ENHRY and CDR2 is SYGVKD. This CDR3 region has 15 residues. After removal of 2 bases from V and 4 bases from J, the junction contained 6 bases not matched to a gene. The CDR3 sequence: CAISERTGSSYGYTF. For the CDR3, the DNA is TGTGCCATCAGTGAGAGGACAGGGAGTAGCTATGGCTACACCTTC.